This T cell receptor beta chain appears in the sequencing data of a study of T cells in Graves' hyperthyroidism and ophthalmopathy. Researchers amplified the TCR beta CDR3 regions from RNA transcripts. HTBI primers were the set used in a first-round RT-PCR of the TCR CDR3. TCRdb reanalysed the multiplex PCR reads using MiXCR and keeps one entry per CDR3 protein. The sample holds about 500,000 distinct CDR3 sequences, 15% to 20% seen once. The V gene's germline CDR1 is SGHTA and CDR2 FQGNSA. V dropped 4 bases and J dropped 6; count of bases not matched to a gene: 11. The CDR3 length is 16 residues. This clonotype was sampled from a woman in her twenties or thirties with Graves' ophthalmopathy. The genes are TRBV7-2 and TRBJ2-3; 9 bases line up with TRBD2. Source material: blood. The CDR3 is CASSSLAGAQRDTQYF. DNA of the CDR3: TGTGCCAGCAGCTCATTAGCGGGAGCCCAGAGGGATACGCAGTATTTT.